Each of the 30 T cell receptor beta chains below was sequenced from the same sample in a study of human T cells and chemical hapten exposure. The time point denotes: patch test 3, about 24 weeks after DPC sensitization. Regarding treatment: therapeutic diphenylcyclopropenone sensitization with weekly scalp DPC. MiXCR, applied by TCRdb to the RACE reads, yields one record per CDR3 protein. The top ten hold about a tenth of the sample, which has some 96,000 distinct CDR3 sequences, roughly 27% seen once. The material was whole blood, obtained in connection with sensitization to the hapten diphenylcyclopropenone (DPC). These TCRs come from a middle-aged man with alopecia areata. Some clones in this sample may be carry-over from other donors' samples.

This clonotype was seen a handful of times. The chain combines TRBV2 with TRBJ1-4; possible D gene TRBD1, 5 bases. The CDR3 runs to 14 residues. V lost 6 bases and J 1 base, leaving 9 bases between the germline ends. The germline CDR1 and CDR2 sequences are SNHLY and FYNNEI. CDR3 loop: CASRTDRTNEKLFF. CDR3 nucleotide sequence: TGTGCCAGCAGGACTGACAGAACTAATGAAAAACTGTTTTTT.

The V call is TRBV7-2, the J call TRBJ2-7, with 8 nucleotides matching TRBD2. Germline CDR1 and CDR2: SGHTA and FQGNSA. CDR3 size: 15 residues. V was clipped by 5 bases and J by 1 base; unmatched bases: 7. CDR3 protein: CASSEGLASSYEQYF. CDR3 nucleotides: TGTGCCAGCAGCGAAGGACTAGCTAGTTCCTACGAGCAGTACTTC. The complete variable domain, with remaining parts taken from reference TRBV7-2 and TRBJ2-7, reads GAGVSQSPSNKVTEKGKDVELRCDPISGHTALYWYRQSLGQGLEFLIYFQGNSAPDKSGLPSDRFSAERTGGSVSTLTIQRTQQEDSAVYLCASSEGLASSYEQYFGPGTRLTVT.

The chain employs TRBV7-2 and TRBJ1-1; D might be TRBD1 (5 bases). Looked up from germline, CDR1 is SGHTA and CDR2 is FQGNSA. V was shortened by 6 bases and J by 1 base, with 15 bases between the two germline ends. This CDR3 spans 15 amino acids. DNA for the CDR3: TGTGCCAGCAGGCTAACGGGACTCCAGAACACTGAAGCTTTCTTT. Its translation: CASRLTGLQNTEAFF.

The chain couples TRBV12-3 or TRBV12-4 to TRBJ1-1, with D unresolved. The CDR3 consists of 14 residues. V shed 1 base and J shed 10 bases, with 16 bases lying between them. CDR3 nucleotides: TGTGCCAGCAGTTTAGGGGCGGCAAGGGTTGGAGCTTTCTTT. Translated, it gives CASSLGAARVGAFF.

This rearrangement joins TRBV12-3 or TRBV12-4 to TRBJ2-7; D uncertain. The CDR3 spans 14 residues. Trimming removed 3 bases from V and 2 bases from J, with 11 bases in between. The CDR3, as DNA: TGTGCCAGCAGTTTGGAAGGGCACACCTACGAGCAGTACTTC. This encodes CASSLEGHTYEQYF.

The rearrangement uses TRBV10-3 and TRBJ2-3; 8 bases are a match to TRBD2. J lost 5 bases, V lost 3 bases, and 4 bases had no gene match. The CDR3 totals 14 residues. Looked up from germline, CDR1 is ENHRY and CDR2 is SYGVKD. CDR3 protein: CAISDGAGGDTQYF. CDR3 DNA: TGTGCCATCAGTGATGGCGCGGGAGGAGATACGCAGTATTTT.

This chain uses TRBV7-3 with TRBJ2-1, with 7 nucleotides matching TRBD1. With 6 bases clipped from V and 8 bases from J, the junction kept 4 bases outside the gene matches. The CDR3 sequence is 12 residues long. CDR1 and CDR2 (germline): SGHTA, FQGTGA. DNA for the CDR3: TGTGCCAGCAGAGGGGACAGCCATGAGCAGTTCTTC. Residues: CASRGDSHEQFF. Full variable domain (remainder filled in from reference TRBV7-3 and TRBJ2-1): GAGVSQTPSNKVTEKGKYVELRCDPISGHTALYWYRQSLGQGPEFLIYFQGTGAADDSGLPNDRFFAVRPEGSVSTLKIQRTERGDSAVYLCASRGDSHEQFFGPGTRLTVL.

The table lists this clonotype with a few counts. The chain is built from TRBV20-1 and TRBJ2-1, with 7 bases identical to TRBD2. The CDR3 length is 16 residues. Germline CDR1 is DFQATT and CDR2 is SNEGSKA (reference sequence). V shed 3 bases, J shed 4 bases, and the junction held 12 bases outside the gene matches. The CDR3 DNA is TGCAGTGCTAGTTCCGCCGAAGGACTAGGATACAATGAGCAGTTCTTC. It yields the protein CSASSAEGLGYNEQFF.

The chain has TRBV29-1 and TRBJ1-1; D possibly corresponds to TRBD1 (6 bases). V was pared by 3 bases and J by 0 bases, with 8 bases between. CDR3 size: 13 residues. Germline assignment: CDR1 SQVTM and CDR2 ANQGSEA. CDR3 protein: CSVDQGMNTEAFF. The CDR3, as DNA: TGCAGCGTTGATCAGGGGATGAACACTGAAGCTTTCTTT.

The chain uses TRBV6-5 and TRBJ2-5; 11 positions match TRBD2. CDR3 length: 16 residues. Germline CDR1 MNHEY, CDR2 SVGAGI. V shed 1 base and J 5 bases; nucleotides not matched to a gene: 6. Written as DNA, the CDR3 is TGTGCCAGCAGTTACTTGTCTAGCGGGAGGCGGGAGACCCAGTACTTC. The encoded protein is CASSYLSSGRRETQYF.

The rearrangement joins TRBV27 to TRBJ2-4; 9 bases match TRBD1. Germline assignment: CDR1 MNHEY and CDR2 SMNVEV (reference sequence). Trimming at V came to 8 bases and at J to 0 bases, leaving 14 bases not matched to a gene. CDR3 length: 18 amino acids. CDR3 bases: TGTGCCAGCCGGGACAGGGCCAATCTAAGGATAGCCAAAAACATTCAGTACTTC. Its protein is CASRDRANLRIAKNIQYF.

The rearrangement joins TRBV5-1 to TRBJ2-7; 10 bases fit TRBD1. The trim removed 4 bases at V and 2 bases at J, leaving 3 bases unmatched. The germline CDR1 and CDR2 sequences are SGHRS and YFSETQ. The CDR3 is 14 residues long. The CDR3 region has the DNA TGCGCCAGCAGCACGGGACAGGGGACCTACGAGCAGTACTTC. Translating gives CASSTGQGTYEQYF.

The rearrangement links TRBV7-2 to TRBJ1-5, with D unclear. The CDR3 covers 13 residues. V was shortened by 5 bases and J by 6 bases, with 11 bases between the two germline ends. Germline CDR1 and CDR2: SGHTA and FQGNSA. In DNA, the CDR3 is TGTGCCAGCAGCGTAGGTCGGGGTCAGCCCCAGCATTTT. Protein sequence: CASSVGRGQPQHF. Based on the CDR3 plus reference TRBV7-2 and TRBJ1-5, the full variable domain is GAGVSQSPSNKVTEKGKDVELRCDPISGHTALYWYRQSLGQGLEFLIYFQGNSAPDKSGLPSDRFSAERTGGSVSTLTIQRTQQEDSAVYLCASSVGRGQPQHFGDGTRLSIL.

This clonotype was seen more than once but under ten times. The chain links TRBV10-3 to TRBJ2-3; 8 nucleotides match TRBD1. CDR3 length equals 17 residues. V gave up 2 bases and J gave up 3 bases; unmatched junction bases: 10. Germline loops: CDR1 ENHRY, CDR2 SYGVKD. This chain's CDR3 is CAISEPQGGGRTDTQYF. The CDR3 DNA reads TGTGCCATCAGTGAGCCACAGGGGGGAGGACGAACAGATACGCAGTATTTT.

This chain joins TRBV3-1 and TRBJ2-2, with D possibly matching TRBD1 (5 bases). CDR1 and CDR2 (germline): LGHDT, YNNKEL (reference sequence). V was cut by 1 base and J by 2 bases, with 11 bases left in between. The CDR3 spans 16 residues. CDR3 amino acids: CASSQGQGRNTGELFF. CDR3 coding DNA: TGTGCCAGCAGCCAAGGGCAGGGAAGAAACACCGGGGAGCTGTTTTTT.

The CDR3 DNA follows: TGTGCCAGCAGGCCGCACGGGGCCTACGAGCAGTACTTC. Translation: CASRPHGAYEQYF. The chain couples TRBV27 to TRBJ2-7, with a tentative D call TRBD2 (5 bases). This CDR3 has 13 amino acids. The V and J ends lost 6 bases and 2 bases respectively, with 11 bases between them. CDR1 and CDR2 from the germline V gene are MNHEY and SMNVEV (reference sequence).

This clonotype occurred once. CDR3 amino acids: CASSPGPWSNEQFF. CDR3 nucleotides: TGTGCCAGCAGCCCAGGACCTTGGTCCAATGAGCAGTTCTTC. The rearrangement uses TRBV7-9 and TRBJ2-1; no clear D. The V and J ends lost 5 bases and 6 bases respectively, with 14 bases between them. Germline V gene data show CDR1 as SEHNR and CDR2 as FQNEAQ (reference sequence). This CDR3 has 14 amino acids.

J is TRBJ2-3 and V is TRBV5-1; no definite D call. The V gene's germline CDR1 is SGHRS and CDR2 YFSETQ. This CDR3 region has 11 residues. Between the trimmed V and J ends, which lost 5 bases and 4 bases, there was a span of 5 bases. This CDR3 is CASRLADTQYF. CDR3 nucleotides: TGCGCCAGCAGGCTGGCAGATACGCAGTATTTT.

DNA for the CDR3: TGTGCCAGCAGTCGACTAGCGGGAAACTACAATGAGCAGTTCTTC. It specifies CASSRLAGNYNEQFF. The chain is built from TRBV28 and TRBJ2-1; 11 positions match TRBD2. With V trimmed by 5 bases and J by 3 bases, 3 bases remained unmatched. The CDR3 has 15 residues. Germline CDR1 is MDHEN and CDR2 is SYDVKM. Drawing the rest from reference TRBV28 and TRBJ2-1, the complete variable domain is DVKVTQSSRYLVKRTGEKVFLECVQDMDHENMFWYRQDPGLGLRLIYFSYDVKMKEKGDIPEGYSVSREKKERFSLILESASTNQTSMYLCASSRLAGNYNEQFFGPGTRLTVL.

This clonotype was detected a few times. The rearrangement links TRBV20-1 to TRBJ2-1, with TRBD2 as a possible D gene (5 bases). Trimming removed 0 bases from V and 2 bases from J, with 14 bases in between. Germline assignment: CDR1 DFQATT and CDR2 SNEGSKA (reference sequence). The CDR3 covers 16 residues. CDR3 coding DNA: TGCAGTGCTAGAGACCCCTCTAGCCGCCCCTACAATGAGCAGTTCTTC. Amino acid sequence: CSARDPSSRPYNEQFF.

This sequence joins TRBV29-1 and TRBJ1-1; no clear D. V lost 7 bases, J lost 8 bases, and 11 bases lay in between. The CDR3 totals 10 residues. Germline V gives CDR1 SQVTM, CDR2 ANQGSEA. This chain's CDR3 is CSATAGEAFF. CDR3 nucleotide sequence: TGCAGCGCCACTGCCGGGGAAGCTTTCTTT.

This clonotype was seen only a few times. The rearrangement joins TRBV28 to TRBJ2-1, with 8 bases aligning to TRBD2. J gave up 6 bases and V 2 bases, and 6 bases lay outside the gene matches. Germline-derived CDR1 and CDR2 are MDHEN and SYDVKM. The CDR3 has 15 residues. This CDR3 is CASSLSGSSVNEQFF. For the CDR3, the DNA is TGTGCCAGCAGTTTAAGCGGGAGCTCGGTCAATGAGCAGTTCTTC.

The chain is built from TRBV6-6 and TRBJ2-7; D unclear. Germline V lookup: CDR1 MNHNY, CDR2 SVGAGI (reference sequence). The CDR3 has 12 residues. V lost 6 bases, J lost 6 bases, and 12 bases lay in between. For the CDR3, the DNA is TGTGCCAGCAGCCCGCTACCTTCCGAGCAGTACTTC. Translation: CASSPLPSEQYF.

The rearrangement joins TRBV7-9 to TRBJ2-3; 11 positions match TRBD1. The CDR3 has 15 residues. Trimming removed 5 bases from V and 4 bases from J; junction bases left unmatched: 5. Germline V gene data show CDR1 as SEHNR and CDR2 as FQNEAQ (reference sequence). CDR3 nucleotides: TGTGCCAGCAGCCCATGGGGACAGGGGGCAGATACGCAGTATTTT. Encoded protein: CASSPWGQGADTQYF. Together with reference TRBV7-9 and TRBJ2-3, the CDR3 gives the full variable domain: DTGVSQNPRHKITKRGQNVTFRCDPISEHNRLYWYRQTLGQGPEFLTYFQNEAQLEKSRLLSDRFSAERPKGSFSTLEIQRTEQGDSAMYLCASSPWGQGADTQYFGPGTRLTVL.

CDR3 sequence (DNA): TGTGCCAGCAGTTACAGGGGAGGTGGGGCCAACGTCCTGACTTTC. Protein sequence: CASSYRGGGANVLTF. J is TRBJ2-6 and V is TRBV2; weak D call: TRBD1 (7 bases). The germline gives CDR1 SNHLY, CDR2 FYNNEI. The V end was cut by 5 bases, the J end by 3 bases, with 11 bases between. The CDR3 runs 15 residues.

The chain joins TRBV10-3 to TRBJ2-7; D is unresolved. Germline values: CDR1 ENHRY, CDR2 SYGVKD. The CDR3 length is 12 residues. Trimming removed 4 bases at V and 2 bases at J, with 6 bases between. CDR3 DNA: TGTGCCATCAGTGCAACGACCTACGAGCAGTACTTC. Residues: CAISATTYEQYF.

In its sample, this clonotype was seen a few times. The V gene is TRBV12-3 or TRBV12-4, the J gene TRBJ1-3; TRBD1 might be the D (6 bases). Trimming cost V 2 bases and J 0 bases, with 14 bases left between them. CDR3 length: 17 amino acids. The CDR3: CASSLLTGADSGNTIYF. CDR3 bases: TGTGCCAGCAGTTTACTCACGGGGGCAGACTCTGGAAACACCATATATTTT.

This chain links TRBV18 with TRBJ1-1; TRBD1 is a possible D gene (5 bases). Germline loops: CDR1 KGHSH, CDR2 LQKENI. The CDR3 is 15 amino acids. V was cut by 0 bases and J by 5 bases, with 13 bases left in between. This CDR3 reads CASSPPREGATEAFF. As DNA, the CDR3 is TGTGCCAGCTCACCACCCAGGGAAGGGGCGACTGAAGCTTTCTTT.

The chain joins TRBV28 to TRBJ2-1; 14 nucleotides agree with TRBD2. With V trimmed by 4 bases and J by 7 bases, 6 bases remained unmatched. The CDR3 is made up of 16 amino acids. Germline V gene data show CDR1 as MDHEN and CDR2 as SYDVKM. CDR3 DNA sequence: TGTGCCAGCAGTTCTCCCGGGACTAGCGGGAGTAATGAGCAGTTCTTC. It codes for CASSSPGTSGSNEQFF.

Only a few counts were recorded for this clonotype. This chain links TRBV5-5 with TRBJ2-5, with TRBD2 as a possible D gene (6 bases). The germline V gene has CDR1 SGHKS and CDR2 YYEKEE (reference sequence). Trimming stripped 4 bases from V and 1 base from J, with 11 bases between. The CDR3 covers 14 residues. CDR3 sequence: CASSIGGSQETQYF. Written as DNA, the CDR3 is TGTGCCAGCAGCATCGGGGGTTCCCAAGAGACCCAGTACTTC.